The rows below give T cell receptor beta chains drawn from one sample of a study of T cell responses to AZD1222 COVID-19 vaccine. The protocol was immunoSEQ multiplex PCR, while the TCRdb copy is restricted to in-frame clones and leaves out a portion. Found here are 78,000 or so clones, about 87% of them singletons; the top ten hold approximately 19%. This specimen was peripheral blood, taken on day 0 of AZD1222 vaccination. These receptors were collected from an adult in good health. CDR3s include the opening cysteine and the closing phenylalanine or tryptophan. D genes are given only for firm matches. Clone size is stated in some rows and not others, as once, few, many or a class when expanded.

D gene	V gene	J gene	clone size	CDR3 protein	CDR3 DNA
TRBD1	TRBV5-1	TRBJ1-2	NA	CASSLAPDRTYGYTF	TGCGCCAGCAGCTTGGCCCCGGACAGGACGTATGGCTACACCTTC
NA	TRBV27	TRBJ2-7	once	CASRGAAYEQYF	TGTGCCAGCAGGGGGGCTGCCTACGAGCAGTACTTC
TRBD1	TRBV5-5	TRBJ1-2	NA	CASRFAGQSYGYTF	TGTGCCAGCAGGTTCGCGGGACAGTCCTATGGCTACACCTTC
TRBD1	TRBV5-1	TRBJ2-5	NA	CARDRAYQETQYF	TGCGCCAGAGACAGGGCGTACCAAGAGACCCAGTACTTC
TRBD1	TRBV7-9	TRBJ1-1	few	CASSLARAGGADTEAFF	TGTGCCAGCAGCTTAGCGCGGGCAGGGGGCGCGGACACTGAAGCTTTCTTT
NA	TRBV12-3/TRBV12-4	TRBJ2-3	NA	CASSRTADTQYF	TGTGCCAGCAGTCGAACCGCCGATACGCAGTATTTT
NA	TRBV11-1	TRBJ1-2	NA	CASSSSPGGYTF	TGTGCCAGCAGTTCCTCCCCGGGTGGCTACACCTTC
NA	TRBV29-1	TRBJ2-3	NA	CSVVHTSTDTQYF	TGCAGCGTTGTACATACTAGCACAGATACGCAGTATTTT
NA	TRBV27	TRBJ2-7	NA	CASSLSQKGGEQYF	TGTGCCAGCAGTTTATCCCAAAAGGGAGGAGAGCAGTACTTC
NA	TRBV19	TRBJ1-2	NA	CATSLGGGYTF	TGTGCCACCTCATTAGGAGGAGGCTACACCTTC
NA	TRBV10-3	TRBJ1-1	NA	CAIRGLVNTEAFF	TGTGCCATCAGGGGCTTAGTAAACACTGAAGCTTTCTTT
TRBD1	TRBV5-5	TRBJ2-2	NA	CASSPRQGNTGELFF	TGTGCCAGCAGCCCCAGACAGGGGAACACCGGGGAGCTGTTTTTT
NA	TRBV29-1	TRBJ1-6	NA	CSVRRAGDSPLHF	TGCAGCGTTCGACGGGCTGGGGATTCACCCCTCCACTTT
NA	TRBV15	TRBJ2-7	NA	CATSRGQASDEQYF	TGTGCCACCAGCAGAGGACAGGCCAGCGACGAGCAGTACTTC
NA	TRBV7-3	TRBJ2-6	once	CASSLSRGPGANVLTF	TGTGCCAGCAGCTTAAGTCGGGGACCCGGGGCCAACGTCCTGACTTTC
NA	TRBV10-3	TRBJ2-7	NA	CAISGQETYEQYF	TGTGCCATCAGTGGACAAGAGACCTACGAGCAGTACTTC
TRBD1	TRBV3-1/TRBV3-2	TRBJ2-7	NA	CASSRIQGDEQYF	TGTGCCAGCAGCAGGATACAGGGGGACGAGCAGTACTTC
NA	TRBV7-9	TRBJ2-4	NA	CASRPKASGNIQYF	TGTGCCAGCAGACCGAAAGCCTCGGGGAACATTCAGTACTTC
NA	TRBV28	TRBJ1-2	once	CATKEGSGEDGYTF	TGTGCCACGAAAGAAGGATCGGGGGAAGATGGCTACACCTTC
TRBD1	TRBV19	TRBJ2-7	NA	CASSTLFGQGSHEQYF	TGTGCCAGTAGTACTCTTTTCGGACAGGGGAGCCACGAGCAGTACTTC
NA	TRBV7-3	TRBJ1-3	NA	CASSLRGDSGNTIYF	TGTGCCAGCAGCTTAAGGGGGGACTCTGGAAACACCATATATTTT
NA	TRBV7-8	TRBJ1-2	NA	CASSSRLPYGYTF	TGTGCCAGCAGTTCTAGGCTCCCCTATGGCTACACCTTC